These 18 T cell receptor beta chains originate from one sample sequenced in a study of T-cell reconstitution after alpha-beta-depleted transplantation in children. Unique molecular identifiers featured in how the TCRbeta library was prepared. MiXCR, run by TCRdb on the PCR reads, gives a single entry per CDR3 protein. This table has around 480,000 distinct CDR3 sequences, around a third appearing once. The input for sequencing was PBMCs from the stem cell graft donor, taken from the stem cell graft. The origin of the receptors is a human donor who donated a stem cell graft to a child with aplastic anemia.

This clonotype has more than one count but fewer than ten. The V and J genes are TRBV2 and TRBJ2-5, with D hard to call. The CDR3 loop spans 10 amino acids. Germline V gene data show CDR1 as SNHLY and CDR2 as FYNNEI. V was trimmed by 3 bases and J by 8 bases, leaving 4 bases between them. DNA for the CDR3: TGTGCCAGCAGTGATAGAACCCAGTACTTC. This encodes CASSDRTQYF.

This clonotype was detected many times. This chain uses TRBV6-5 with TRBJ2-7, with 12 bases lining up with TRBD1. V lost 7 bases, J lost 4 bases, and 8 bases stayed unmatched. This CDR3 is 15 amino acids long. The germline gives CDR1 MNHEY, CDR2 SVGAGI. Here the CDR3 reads CASTSPGQGAYEQYF. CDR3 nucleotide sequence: TGTGCCAGCACCTCCCCGGGACAGGGGGCTTACGAGCAGTACTTC.

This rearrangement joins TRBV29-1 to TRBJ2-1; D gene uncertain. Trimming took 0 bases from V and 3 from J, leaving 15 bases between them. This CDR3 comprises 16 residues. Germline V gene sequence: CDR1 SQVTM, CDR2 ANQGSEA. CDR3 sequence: CSVEDVTLRVYNEQFF. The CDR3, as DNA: TGCAGCGTTGAAGATGTGACCCTCCGCGTCTACAATGAGCAGTTCTTC.

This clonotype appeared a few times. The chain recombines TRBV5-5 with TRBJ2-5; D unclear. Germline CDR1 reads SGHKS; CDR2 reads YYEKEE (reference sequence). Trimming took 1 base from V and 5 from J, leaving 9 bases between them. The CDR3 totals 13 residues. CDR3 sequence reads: CASSLSLTETQYF. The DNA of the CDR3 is TGTGCCAGCAGCTTGTCCCTGACGGAGACCCAGTACTTC.

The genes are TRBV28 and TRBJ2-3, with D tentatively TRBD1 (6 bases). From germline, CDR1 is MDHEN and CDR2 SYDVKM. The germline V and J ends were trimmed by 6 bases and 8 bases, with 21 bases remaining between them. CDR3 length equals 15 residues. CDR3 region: CASRGQGQGSGTQYF. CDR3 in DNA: TGTGCCAGCAGGGGTCAGGGGCAGGGAAGTGGTACGCAGTATTTT.

CDR3 nucleotide sequence: TGCGCCAGCAGCCAAAGGGCCGGGACAGGGGGCAACTATGGCTACACCTTC. This gives the protein CASSQRAGTGGNYGYTF. The gene calls are TRBV4-3 and TRBJ1-2, with 12 bases matching TRBD1. Germline V CDR1 and CDR2: LGHNA, YSLEER. Germline trimming cut 2 bases from V and 2 bases from J; bases unmatched to any gene: 6. The CDR3 sequence is 17 residues long.

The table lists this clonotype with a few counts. The CDR3 region is CASSFGSDYGYTF. The CDR3 nucleotides read TGTGCCAGCAGTTTCGGCAGTGATTATGGCTACACCTTC. This chain links TRBV12-3 or TRBV12-4 with TRBJ1-2, with D unclear. Trimming pared 3 bases from V and 5 bases from J, leaving 10 bases between. This CDR3 is 13 amino acids long.

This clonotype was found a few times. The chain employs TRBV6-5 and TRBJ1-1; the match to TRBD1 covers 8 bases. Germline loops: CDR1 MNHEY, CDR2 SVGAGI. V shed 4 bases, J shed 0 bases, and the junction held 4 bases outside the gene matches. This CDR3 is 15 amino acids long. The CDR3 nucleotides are TGTGCCAGCAGTTCGACAGGGGTGATGAACACTGAAGCTTTCTTT. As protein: CASSSTGVMNTEAFF.

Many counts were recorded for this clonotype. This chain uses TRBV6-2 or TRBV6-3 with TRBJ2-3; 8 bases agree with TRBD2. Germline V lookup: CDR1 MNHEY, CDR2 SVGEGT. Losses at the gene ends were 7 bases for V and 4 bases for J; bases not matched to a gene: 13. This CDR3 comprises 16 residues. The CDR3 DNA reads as TGTGCCAGCACCGCACAGACTAGCGCCACGGCAGATACGCAGTATTTT. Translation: CASTAQTSATADTQYF.

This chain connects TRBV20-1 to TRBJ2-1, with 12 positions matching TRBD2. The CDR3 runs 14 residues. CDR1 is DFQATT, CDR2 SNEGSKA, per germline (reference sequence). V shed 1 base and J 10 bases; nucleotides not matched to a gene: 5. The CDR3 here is CSARGLAGVGEQFF. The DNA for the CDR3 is TGCAGTGCTAGAGGACTAGCGGGAGTTGGCGAGCAGTTCTTC.

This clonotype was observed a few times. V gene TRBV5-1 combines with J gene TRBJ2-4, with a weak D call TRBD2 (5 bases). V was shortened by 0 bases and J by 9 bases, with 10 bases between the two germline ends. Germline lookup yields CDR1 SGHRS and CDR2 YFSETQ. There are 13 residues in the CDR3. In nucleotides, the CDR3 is TGCGCCAGCAGCTTGGAGGACTTTCGCATTCAGTACTTC. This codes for CASSLEDFRIQYF.

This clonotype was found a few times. CDR3 nucleotides: TGCAGTGCTAGAGATCTTGGGGGGGCAGACCGACCCGGAAACTATGGCTACACCTTC. Amino acids: CSARDLGGADRPGNYGYTF. V and J are TRBV20-1 and TRBJ1-2; tentative D call: TRBD1 (6 bases). The CDR3 extends over 19 amino acids. V was trimmed by 0 bases and J by 2 bases, leaving 25 bases between them. Germline CDR1 and CDR2: DFQATT and SNEGSKA (reference sequence).

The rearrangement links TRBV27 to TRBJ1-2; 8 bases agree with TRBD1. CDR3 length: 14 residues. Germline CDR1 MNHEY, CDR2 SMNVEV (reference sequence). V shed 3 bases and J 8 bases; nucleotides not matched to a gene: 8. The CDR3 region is CASSFRGQGRGYTF. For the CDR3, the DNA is TGTGCCAGCAGTTTTCGCGGACAGGGTAGGGGCTACACCTTC.

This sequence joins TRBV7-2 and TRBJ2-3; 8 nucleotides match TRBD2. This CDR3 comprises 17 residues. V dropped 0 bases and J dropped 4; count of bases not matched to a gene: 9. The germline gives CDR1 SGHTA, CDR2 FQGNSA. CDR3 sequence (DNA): TGTGCCAGCAGCTTAGCGTCAGGCGGGAGGCGCTCAGATACGCAGTATTTT. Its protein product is CASSLASGGRRSDTQYF.

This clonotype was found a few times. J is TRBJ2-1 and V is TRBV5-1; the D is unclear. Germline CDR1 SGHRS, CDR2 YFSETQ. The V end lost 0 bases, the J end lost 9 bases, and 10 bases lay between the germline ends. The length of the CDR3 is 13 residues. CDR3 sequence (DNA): TGCGCCAGCAGCTTGGTTGGACGCGGTGAGCAGTTCTTC. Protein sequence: CASSLVGRGEQFF.

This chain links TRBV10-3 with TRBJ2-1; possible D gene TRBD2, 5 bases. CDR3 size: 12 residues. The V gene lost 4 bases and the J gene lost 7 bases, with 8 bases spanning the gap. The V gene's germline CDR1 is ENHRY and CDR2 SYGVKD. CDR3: CAISVRGNEQFF. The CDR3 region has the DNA TGTGCCATCAGTGTTCGAGGGAATGAGCAGTTCTTC.

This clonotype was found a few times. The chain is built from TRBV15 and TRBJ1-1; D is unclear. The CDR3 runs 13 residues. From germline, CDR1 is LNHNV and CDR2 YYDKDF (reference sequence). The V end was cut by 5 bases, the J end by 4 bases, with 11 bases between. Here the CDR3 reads CATSGGLITEAFF. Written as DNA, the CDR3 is TGTGCCACCAGCGGAGGACTGATCACTGAAGCTTTCTTT.

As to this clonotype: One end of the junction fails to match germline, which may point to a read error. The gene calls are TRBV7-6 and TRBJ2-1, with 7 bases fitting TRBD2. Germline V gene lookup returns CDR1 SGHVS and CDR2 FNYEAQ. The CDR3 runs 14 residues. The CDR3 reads CASSLAVNHPRKFF. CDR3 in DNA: TGTGCCAGCAGCCTAGCGGTCAACCATCCTCGTAAGTTCTTC.